A single sample gave rise to the 14 T cell receptor beta chains below, sequenced in a study of T cell responses to AZD1222 COVID-19 vaccine (dated by TCRdb to the early 2020s). Interpreted using the paper, the time point label stands for: baseline before first vaccination. The library was obtained by the immunoSEQ multiplex PCR assay. Held by TCRdb, this immuneACCESS table contains in-frame sequences only and omits some clones. Under half of the omission traces to an unresolved V gene where checked; the cause of the rest is unknown. Within this sample are some 120,000 clones, with about nine tenths of them counted one time only. More than 6% of the sample is in the top ten clones. This specimen was peripheral blood, taken on day 0 of AZD1222 vaccination. All receptors derive from an adult in good health.

Many counts were recorded for this clone. V usage is TRBV19 and J usage is TRBJ2-7; 12 bases match TRBD1. Trimming cost V 8 bases and J 7 bases; bases outside gene matches: 6. The CDR3 is 13 residues long. Germline-derived CDR1 and CDR2 are LNHDA and SQIVND (reference sequence). The DNA of the CDR3 is TGTGCCAGTGCCGGGACAGGGGGCCTAGAGCAGTACTTC. Protein: CASAGTGGLEQYF.

As to this clone: The same CDR3 arises from other DNA sequences in this sample as well. The J gene is TRBJ1-5, the V gene TRBV12-3 or TRBV12-4; D is unclear. Trimming stripped 1 base from V and 7 bases from J, with 5 bases between. The CDR3 runs to 12 residues. CDR3 nucleotide sequence: TGTGCCAGCAGTTTAGGGGGACAGCCCCAGCATTTT. This gives the protein CASSLGGQPQHF.

Concerning this clone: This specimen includes other DNA sequences encoding the same CDR3. The rearrangement uses TRBV12-3 or TRBV12-4 and TRBJ2-1; D may be TRBD2 (5 bases). Trimming removed 1 base from V and 8 bases from J, with 6 bases in between. The CDR3 extends over 12 amino acids. The CDR3 bases are TGTGCCAGCAGTTTAGGGGGAGATGAGCAGTTCTTC. Translated: CASSLGGDEQFF.

CDR3 residues: CASSQGAGGSNEQFF. The CDR3 DNA sequence: TGCGCCAGCAGCCAAGGGGCGGGAGGGTCCAATGAGCAGTTCTTC. V is TRBV4-3 and J is TRBJ2-1; 9 nucleotides align to TRBD2. CDR1 and CDR2 from the germline V gene are LGHNA and YSLEER. This CDR3 spans 15 amino acids. Trimming removed 1 base from V and 6 bases from J; junction bases left unmatched: 4.

This sequence joins TRBV11-2 and TRBJ2-7; 13 bases map to TRBD2. The V and J ends lost 4 bases and 2 bases, in that order; junction bases with no gene match: 14. The CDR3 contains 19 residues. The germline V gene has CDR1 SGHAT and CDR2 FQNNGV. DNA for the CDR3: TGTGCCAGCAGCTCTTATCCGGGACTAGCGGGAAGTTTGGCCTACGAGCAGTACTTC. Translating it yields CASSSYPGLAGSLAYEQYF.

V and J are TRBV6-1 and TRBJ1-1, with TRBD1 identical over 10 bases. Germline V CDR1 and CDR2: MNHNS, SASEGT. This CDR3 is built from 14 residues. V shed 8 bases, J shed 4 bases, and the junction held 7 bases outside the gene matches. Here the CDR3 DNA reads TGTGCCAGCGGAGACAGGGGGCTGGGCACTGAAGCTTTCTTT. This sequence encodes CASGDRGLGTEAFF.

The chain links TRBV9 to TRBJ2-5, with 16 bases that match TRBD2. The J segment lost 5 bases and the V segment lost 3 bases, leaving 7 bases of the junction unmatched. The CDR3 length is 17 residues. Germline CDR1 and CDR2: SGDLS and YYNGEE. DNA of the CDR3: TGTGCCAGCAGCGAGGGACTAGCGGGAGGGCTTGGGGAGACCCAGTACTTC. Its protein product is CASSEGLAGGLGETQYF.

The V call is TRBV15, the J call TRBJ2-7, with 11 bases that match TRBD2. CDR1 and CDR2 (germline): LNHNV, YYDKDF (reference sequence). With 3 bases clipped from V and 3 bases from J, the junction kept 7 bases outside the gene matches. CDR3 length: 16 residues. The CDR3 sequence is CATSSPTSGSGYEQYF. The DNA of the CDR3 is TGTGCCACCAGCAGTCCTACTAGCGGGAGTGGCTACGAGCAGTACTTC.

V gene TRBV19 combines with J gene TRBJ2-3; the match to TRBD2 covers 14 bases. This CDR3 spans 13 amino acids. J gave up 8 bases and V 9 bases, and 4 bases lay outside the gene matches. Germline V gene data show CDR1 as LNHDA and CDR2 as SQIVND (reference sequence). CDR3 bases: TGTGCCAGCGGGACTAGCGGGAGTAGTACGCAGTATTTT. The encoded protein is CASGTSGSSTQYF. Full variable domain (outside the CDR3, taken from reference TRBV19 and TRBJ2-3): DGGITQSPKYLFRKEGQNVTLSCEQNLNHDAMYWYRQDPGQGLRLIYYSQIVNDFQKGDIAEGYSVSREKKESFPLTVTSAQKNPTAFYLCASGTSGSSTQYFGPGTRLTVL.

The rearrangement uses TRBV11-2 and TRBJ2-5; a possible D gene is TRBD2 (5 bases). There are 12 residues in the CDR3. V lost 1 base, J lost 10 bases, and 10 bases lay in between. Germline values: CDR1 SGHAT, CDR2 FQNNGV. The CDR3 is CASSLGMEDQYF. In DNA form, the CDR3 reads TGTGCCAGCAGCTTAGGAATGGAGGACCAGTACTTC.

J is TRBJ1-1 and V is TRBV6-5; the D gene is possibly TRBD1 (5 bases). Trimming stripped 5 bases from V and 10 bases from J, with 17 bases between. The germline gives CDR1 MNHEY, CDR2 SVGAGI. The CDR3 has 13 residues. The CDR3 sequence is CASSPPDGGRAFF. Here the CDR3 DNA reads TGTGCCAGCAGTCCACCCGACGGGGGTCGAGCTTTCTTT.

CDR3 coding DNA: TGCAGCGTCTGTCAGCGAACTAGCACAGATACGCAGTATTTT. This gives the protein CSVCQRTSTDTQYF. The chain employs TRBV29-1 and TRBJ2-3; no definite D call. The CDR3 loop spans 14 amino acids. Germline CDR1 reads SQVTM; CDR2 reads ANQGSEA. V was pared by 6 bases and J by 0 bases, with 13 bases between.

The CDR3 reads CSVWWRDTQYF. Written as DNA, the CDR3 is TGCAGCGTATGGTGGCGAGATACGCAGTATTTT. The genes are TRBV29-1 and TRBJ2-3; no definite D call. Germline assignment: CDR1 SQVTM and CDR2 ANQGSEA. This CDR3 is built from 11 residues. V shed 6 bases and J shed 5 bases, with 9 bases lying between them.

The chain uses TRBV19 and TRBJ2-7; 13 bases are shared with TRBD2. This CDR3 spans 14 amino acids. Looked up from germline, CDR1 is LNHDA and CDR2 is SQIVND (reference sequence). The V and J ends lost 9 bases and 7 bases, in that order; junction bases with no gene match: 9. The CDR3 spells CARAWTSGSREQYF. The DNA of the CDR3 is TGTGCCAGGGCTTGGACTAGCGGGAGTCGTGAGCAGTACTTC.